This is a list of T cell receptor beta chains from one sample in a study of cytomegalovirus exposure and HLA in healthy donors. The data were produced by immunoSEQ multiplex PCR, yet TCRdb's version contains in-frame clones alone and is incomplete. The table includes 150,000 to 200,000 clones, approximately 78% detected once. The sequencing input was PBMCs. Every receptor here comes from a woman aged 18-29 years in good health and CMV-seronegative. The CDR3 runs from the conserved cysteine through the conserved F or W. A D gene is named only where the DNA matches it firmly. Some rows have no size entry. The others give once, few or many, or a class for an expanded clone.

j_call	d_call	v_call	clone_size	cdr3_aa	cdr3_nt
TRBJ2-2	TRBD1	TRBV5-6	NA	CASSGSWTGNTGELFF	TGTGCCAGCAGCGGTTCATGGACAGGTAACACCGGGGAGCTGTTTTTT
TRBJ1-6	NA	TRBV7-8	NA	CAARAGENSPLHF	TGTGCCGCCCGGGCGGGAGAAAATTCACCCCTCCACTTT
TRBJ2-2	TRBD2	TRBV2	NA	CASSAGLAGGPRYTGELFF	TGTGCCAGCAGCGCTGGACTAGCGGGAGGGCCAAGGTACACCGGGGAGCTGTTTTTT
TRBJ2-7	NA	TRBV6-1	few	CASSEGTSFYEQYF	TGTGCCAGCAGTGAGGGGACATCCTTCTACGAGCAGTACTTC
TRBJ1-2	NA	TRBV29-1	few	CSSYQGNYGYTF	TGCAGCTCTTATCAGGGTAACTATGGCTACACCTTC
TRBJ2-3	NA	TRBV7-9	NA	CASSPAGTSVDTQYF	TGTGCCAGCAGCCCCGCGGGAACCTCGGTAGATACGCAGTATTTT
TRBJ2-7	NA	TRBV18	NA	CASSPDGNEQYF	TGTGCCAGCTCACCGGACGGGAACGAGCAGTACTTC
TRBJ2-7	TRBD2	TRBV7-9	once	CASSTGAGVGEQYF	TGTGCCAGCAGTACGGGAGCGGGAGTGGGCGAGCAGTACTTC
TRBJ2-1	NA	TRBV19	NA	CASSRIEQFF	TGTGCCAGTAGCAGAATTGAGCAGTTCTTC
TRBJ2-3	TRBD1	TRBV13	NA	CASSLEAGGSTDTQYF	TGTGCCAGCAGCTTAGAGGCAGGGGGAAGCACAGATACGCAGTATTTT
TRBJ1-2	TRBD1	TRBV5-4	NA	CAGNWGQAQRGYTF	TGTGCCGGCAACTGGGGACAGGCGCAAAGGGGCTACACCTTC
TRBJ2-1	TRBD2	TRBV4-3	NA	CASSPRRSGTSYNEQFF	TGCGCCAGCAGCCCCCGGAGAAGCGGGACCTCCTACAATGAGCAGTTCTTC
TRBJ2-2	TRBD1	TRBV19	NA	CASRNDRADGELFF	TGTGCCAGTAGGAACGACAGGGCGGACGGGGAGCTGTTTTTT
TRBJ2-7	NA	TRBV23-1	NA	CASSPLPQGRSEQYF	TGCGCCAGCAGCCCCTTGCCCCAGGGCAGGAGCGAGCAGTACTTC
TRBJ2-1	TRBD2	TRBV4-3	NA	CASSRGTTYNEQFF	TGCGCCAGCAGCCGGGGGACTACCTACAATGAGCAGTTCTTC
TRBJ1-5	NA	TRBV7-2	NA	CASSFTDSNQPQHF	TGTGCCAGCAGCTTTACAGATAGCAATCAGCCCCAGCATTTT
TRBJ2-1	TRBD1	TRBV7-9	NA	CASTLRTGTGAWEQFF	TGTGCCAGCACCCTAAGGACCGGGACAGGGGCTTGGGAGCAGTTCTTC
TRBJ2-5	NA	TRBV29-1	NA	CSVVWTEGMETQYF	TGCAGCGTTGTTTGGACAGAGGGCATGGAGACCCAGTACTTC
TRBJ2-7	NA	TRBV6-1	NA	CASAQGSTYEQYF	TGTGCCAGCGCCCAGGGGTCCACCTACGAGCAGTACTTC
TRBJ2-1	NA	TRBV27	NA	CASSLLPGAYNEQFF	TGTGCCAGCAGTTTATTACCAGGGGCCTACAATGAGCAGTTCTTC
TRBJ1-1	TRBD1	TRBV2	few	CASSEKTGLATEAFF	TGTGCCAGCAGCGAAAAGACAGGGTTGGCCACTGAAGCTTTCTTT
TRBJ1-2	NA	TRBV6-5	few	CASSRPRTSFYGYTF	TGTGCCAGCAGTCGACCCCGGACAAGCTTCTATGGCTACACCTTC
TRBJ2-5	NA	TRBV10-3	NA	CAISESGTSPQYF	TGTGCCATCAGTGAGTCTGGGACATCCCCCCAGTACTTC
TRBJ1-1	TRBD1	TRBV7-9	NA	CASSLGPQGVKTEAFF	TGTGCCAGCAGCTTAGGTCCCCAGGGGGTAAAAACTGAAGCTTTCTTT
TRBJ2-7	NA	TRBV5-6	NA	CASSLGREQYF	TGTGCCAGCAGCCTAGGCCGCGAGCAGTACTTC